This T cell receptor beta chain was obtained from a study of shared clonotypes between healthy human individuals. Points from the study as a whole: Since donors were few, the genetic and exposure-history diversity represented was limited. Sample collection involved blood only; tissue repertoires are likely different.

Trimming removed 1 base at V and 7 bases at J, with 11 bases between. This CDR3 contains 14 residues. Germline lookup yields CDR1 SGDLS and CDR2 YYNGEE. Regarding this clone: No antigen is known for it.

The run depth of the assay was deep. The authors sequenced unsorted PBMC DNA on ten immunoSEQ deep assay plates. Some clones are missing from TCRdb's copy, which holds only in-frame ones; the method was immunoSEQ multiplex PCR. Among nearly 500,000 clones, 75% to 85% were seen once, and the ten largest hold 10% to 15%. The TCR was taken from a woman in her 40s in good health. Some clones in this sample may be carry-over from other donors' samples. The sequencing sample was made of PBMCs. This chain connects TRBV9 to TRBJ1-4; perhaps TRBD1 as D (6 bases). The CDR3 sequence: CASSVPGAAEKLFF. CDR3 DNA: TGTGCCAGCAGCGTACCAGGGGCTGCTGAAAAACTGTTTTTT.